A single sample is the source of the 32 T cell receptor beta chains below, sequenced in a study of vaccination and CD4 T cells after COVID-19. Their antigens remain unidentified. The treatment here: 10-day PBMC culture with coronavirus spike peptide pools or control peptides (ViraFEST assay). Once obtained from cultured CD4+ T cells, the DNA was sequenced using the Oncomine TCR Beta short-read assay. TCRdb independently ran MiXCR on the PCR reads; one entry per CDR3 protein. The sample consists of roughly 11,000 distinct CDR3 sequences, 59% of them appearing once. The sequenced material came from CD4+ T cells from blood, cultured in vitro. All receptors come from a human donor who had recovered from COVID-19.

The chain carries TRBV28 and TRBJ2-7; 8 bases fit TRBD2. The germline V gene encodes CDR1 MDHEN and CDR2 SYDVKM. V lost 6 bases, J lost 4 bases, and 17 bases stayed unmatched. The CDR3 is 17 amino acids. The CDR3 DNA reads TGTGCCAGCAGACATACGGGGGGGGCTAATTCTCCATACGAGCAGTACTTC. Amino acid sequence: CASRHTGGANSPYEQYF.

The chain joins TRBV18 to TRBJ1-1; tentatively, D is TRBD1 (6 bases). This CDR3 contains 14 residues. Trimming shortened V by 2 bases and J by 6 bases, and 13 bases separated the two germline ends. The germline gives CDR1 KGHSH, CDR2 LQKENI. CDR3 nucleotides: TGTGCCAGCTCACCAGCCGGGACATTCGCTGAAGCTTTCTTT. Its protein product is CASSPAGTFAEAFF.

The chain carries TRBV27 and TRBJ2-3; 11 positions agree with TRBD2. Trimming removed 1 base from V and 4 bases from J; junction bases left unmatched: 4. CDR1 is MNHEY and CDR2 is SMNVEV in the germline V gene (reference sequence). This CDR3 contains 16 residues. The CDR3 is CASSLFSGRAADTQYF. The CDR3 DNA sequence: TGTGCCAGCAGTTTATTTAGCGGGAGGGCCGCAGATACGCAGTATTTT.

The rearrangement joins TRBV12-3 or TRBV12-4 to TRBJ1-3, with D possibly being TRBD1 (6 bases). This CDR3 region has 14 residues. The V end was cut by 5 bases, the J end by 3 bases, with 11 bases between. The CDR3: CASSTGYGGNTIYF. The CDR3 coding sequence is TGTGCCAGCAGTACAGGGTATGGTGGAAACACCATATATTTT.

The CDR3 bases are TGTGCCAGCCGGCTTGGGGGGGAGCTGTTTTTT. Protein sequence: CASRLGGELFF. The J gene is TRBJ2-2, the V gene TRBV2; D is undetermined. Per germline, CDR1 SNHLY and CDR2 FYNNEI. V was pared by 8 bases and J by 8 bases, with 9 bases between. The CDR3 length is 11 residues.

The chain combines TRBV2 with TRBJ1-3; 10 bases match TRBD1. Germline V gives CDR1 SNHLY, CDR2 FYNNEI. The CDR3 consists of 13 residues. With V trimmed by 6 bases and J by 7 bases, 3 bases remained unmatched. The CDR3 sequence: CASRVDRGNTIYF. The CDR3 nucleotides read TGTGCCAGCAGGGTGGACAGGGGGAACACCATATATTTT.

The J gene is TRBJ2-5, the V gene TRBV5-6, with a possible D match to TRBD2 (6 bases). CDR1 and CDR2 (germline): SGHDT, YYEEEE. The V gene lost 5 bases and the J gene lost 7 bases, with 24 bases spanning the gap. The CDR3 consists of 16 residues. The CDR3 protein is CASSQSGPPDRGTQYF. The DNA of the CDR3 is TGTGCCAGCAGTCAGAGCGGGCCCCCCGACCGTGGGACCCAGTACTTC.

This chain connects TRBV10-3 to TRBJ1-2, with a possible D match to TRBD1 (6 bases). Germline V gives CDR1 ENHRY, CDR2 SYGVKD. The CDR3 is 13 amino acids. The V end lost 10 bases, the J end lost 8 bases, and 20 bases lay between the germline ends. The CDR3 DNA reads as TGTGCCACCGGACAGATCCTCCTTCAGGGCTACACCTTC. Translated, it gives CATGQILLQGYTF.

This clonotype was picked up a small number of times. The chain carries TRBV7-3 and TRBJ1-1; D is uncertain. V lost 5 bases to trimming and J lost 0 bases, with 10 bases between them. CDR1 and CDR2 from the germline V gene are SGHTA and FQGTGA. CDR3 length equals 14 residues. CDR3 sequence (DNA): TGTGCCAGCAGCCTCATGGCCATGAACACTGAAGCTTTCTTT. This codes for CASSLMAMNTEAFF.

The chain links TRBV7-8 to TRBJ1-5, with 7 positions matching TRBD1. V trimming: 5 bases; J trimming: 3 bases; junction bases outside the gene matches: 4. This CDR3 has 14 residues. The germline CDR1 and CDR2 sequences are SGHVS and FQNEAQ. The CDR3 nucleotides are TGTGCCAGCAGCGTGCAGGGGGTCAATCAGCCCCAGCATTTT. Amino acids: CASSVQGVNQPQHF.

This chain uses TRBV2 with TRBJ2-7, with unresolved D. V was shortened by 8 bases and J by 5 bases, with 16 bases between the two germline ends. The CDR3 covers 13 residues. The germline gives CDR1 SNHLY, CDR2 FYNNEI. CDR3 residues: CASAIGGGDEQYF. CDR3 bases: TGTGCCAGCGCCATCGGTGGTGGGGACGAGCAGTACTTC.

In its sample, this clonotype is large. The CDR3 loop is CASRRAGVVHNEQFF. The CDR3 coding sequence is TGTGCCAGCCGAAGAGCGGGAGTCGTACACAATGAGCAGTTCTTC. The rearrangement joins TRBV12-3 or TRBV12-4 to TRBJ2-1; 8 nucleotides align to TRBD2. J lost 5 bases, V lost 8 bases, and 11 bases had no gene match. This CDR3 contains 15 residues.

This chain connects TRBV20-1 to TRBJ2-7; possibly TRBD1 for D (6 bases). The germline CDR1 and CDR2 sequences are DFQATT and SNEGSKA (reference sequence). Trimming left V 3 bases short and J 1 base short, with 16 bases between. The CDR3 totals 15 residues. CDR3: CSASGWDTNSYEQYF. CDR3 coding DNA: TGCAGTGCTAGTGGGTGGGACACCAATTCCTACGAGCAGTACTTC.

By proportion, this clonotype is medium-sized. The genes are TRBV27 and TRBJ1-5; D ambiguous. The CDR3 runs 12 residues. CDR1 is MNHEY, CDR2 SMNVEV, per germline (reference sequence). V lost 5 bases, J lost 6 bases, and 8 bases lay in between. The CDR3 coding sequence is TGTGCCAGCAGTACCCCGGGTCAGCCCCAGCATTTT. This encodes CASSTPGQPQHF.

The V call is TRBV14, the J call TRBJ2-7; TRBD1 aligns across 7 bases. Germline CDR1 reads SGHDN; CDR2 reads FVKESK. The CDR3 length is 15 residues. Trimming cost V 2 bases and J 0 bases; bases outside gene matches: 4. The CDR3 coding sequence is TGTGCCAGCAGCCAAATCGGGACAGCCTCCTACGAGCAGTACTTC. Translated: CASSQIGTASYEQYF.

This chain links TRBV6-2 or TRBV6-3 with TRBJ2-2, with 11 bases that match TRBD2. The J segment lost 3 bases and the V segment lost 7 bases, leaving 7 bases of the junction unmatched. The CDR3 has 16 amino acids. Germline CDR1 reads MNHEY; CDR2 reads SVGEGT. CDR3 loop: CASTYSSGRYTGELFF. CDR3 bases: TGTGCCAGCACCTACTCTAGCGGGAGGTACACCGGGGAGCTGTTTTTT.

The V and J genes are TRBV2 and TRBJ2-2, with D perhaps matching TRBD2 (5 bases). Germline V lookup: CDR1 SNHLY, CDR2 FYNNEI. The CDR3 extends over 12 amino acids. CDR3 nucleotide sequence: TGTGCAGCCTATCGGGGCACCGGGGAGCTGTTTTTT. As protein: CAAYRGTGELFF.

The chain's CDR3 is CASSMATREHEQYF. Here the CDR3 DNA reads TGTGCCAGTAGTATGGCGACCCGAGAGCACGAGCAGTACTTC. The V call is TRBV19, the J call TRBJ2-7; no firm D call. The germline CDR1 and CDR2 sequences are LNHDA and SQIVND (reference sequence). The length of the CDR3 is 14 residues. The ends were cut back, 3 bases at V and 5 bases at J, with 14 bases in the middle.

The chain carries TRBV27 and TRBJ1-5; 7 nucleotides align to TRBD1. The germline gives CDR1 MNHEY, CDR2 SMNVEV (reference sequence). The CDR3 spans 14 residues. V gave up 1 base and J gave up 7 bases; unmatched junction bases: 4. CDR3 sequence reads: CASSLFLGGQPQHF. CDR3 DNA sequence: TGTGCCAGCAGTTTATTTTTAGGGGGCCAGCCCCAGCATTTT.

This clonotype was found a few times. The chain couples TRBV20-1 to TRBJ2-5; D perhaps matches TRBD1 (6 bases). The V gene lost 6 bases and the J gene lost 7 bases, with 15 bases spanning the gap. The CDR3 has 12 amino acids. CDR1 DFQATT and CDR2 SNEGSKA come from the germline V gene (reference sequence). The CDR3 loop reads CSAPPRGATQYF. As DNA, the CDR3 is TGCAGTGCCCCTCCCAGGGGTGCGACCCAGTACTTC.

CDR3 sequence reads: CASSFAGTDGYTF. The CDR3 bases are TGTGCCAGCAGTTTCGCAGGGACGGATGGCTACACCTTC. The rearrangement uses TRBV12-3 or TRBV12-4 and TRBJ1-2, with D maybe TRBD1 (5 bases). The CDR3 is made up of 13 amino acids. V shed 3 bases and J shed 6 bases, with 11 bases lying between them.

The chain uses TRBV6-1 and TRBJ2-3; 7 positions agree with TRBD2. The CDR3 has 15 amino acids. Germline-derived CDR1 and CDR2 are MNHNS and SASEGT. With V trimmed by 2 bases and J by 4 bases, 6 bases remained unmatched. The CDR3 region is CASSELRGGPDTQYF. Written as DNA, the CDR3 is TGTGCCAGCAGTGAATTGAGGGGAGGGCCAGATACGCAGTATTTT.

The chain is built from TRBV7-3 and TRBJ2-3; D gene ambiguous. V was cut by 5 bases and J by 2 bases, with 14 bases left in between. Germline V CDR1 and CDR2: SGHTA, FQGTGA. This CDR3 region has 15 residues. The chain's CDR3 is CASSPTVESTDTQYF. The CDR3 region has the DNA TGTGCCAGCAGCCCTACAGTCGAATCCACAGATACGCAGTATTTT.

The table lists this clonotype with a count of one. CDR3 protein: CASSFYGGRGLVEQYF. The DNA for the CDR3 is TGTGCCAGCAGTTTTTATGGTGGCAGGGGGCTTGTCGAGCAGTACTTC. V and J are TRBV28 and TRBJ2-7; 8 nucleotides align to TRBD1. With 3 bases clipped from V and 6 bases from J, the junction kept 13 bases outside the gene matches. This CDR3 spans 16 amino acids. Germline CDR1 and CDR2: MDHEN and SYDVKM.

V gene TRBV28 combines with J gene TRBJ1-2; 7 bases match TRBD1. V was pared by 6 bases and J by 0 bases, with 4 bases of the junction left unmatched. CDR3 size: 14 residues. Germline V gene data show CDR1 as MDHEN and CDR2 as SYDVKM. In nucleotides, the CDR3 is TGTGCCAGCAGGCTCGGGACAGCTAACTATGGCTACACCTTC. Amino acids: CASRLGTANYGYTF.

J is TRBJ2-3 and V is TRBV20-1, with D tentatively TRBD2 (6 bases). The CDR3 spans 13 residues. Germline CDR1 and CDR2: DFQATT and SNEGSKA (reference sequence). V was pared by 1 base and J by 6 bases, with 11 bases between. The CDR3 DNA sequence: TGCAGTGCTAGAGGTGGAGGAGGGGATACGCAGTATTTT. This encodes CSARGGGGDTQYF.

The sample holds a few counts of this clonotype. In DNA, the CDR3 is TGTGCCAGCAGTGAATGGAGGAAAGAGACCCAGTACTTC. It encodes CASSEWRKETQYF. The rearrangement links TRBV6-1 to TRBJ2-5; D is possibly TRBD2 (5 bases). Germline CDR1 reads MNHNS; CDR2 reads SASEGT. V dropped 2 bases and J dropped 3 bases, with 7 bases sitting between them. The CDR3 loop spans 13 amino acids.

The J gene is TRBJ2-3, the V gene TRBV15; D call uncertain. The CDR3 loop spans 14 amino acids. V lost 5 bases and J lost 0, with 9 bases in between. CDR1 and CDR2 (germline): LNHNV, YYDKDF (reference sequence). CDR3 amino acids: CATSPRISTDTQYF. CDR3 nucleotides: TGTGCCACCAGCCCAAGGATTAGCACAGATACGCAGTATTTT. The full variable domain, completed using reference TRBV15 and TRBJ2-3, is DAMVIQNPRYQVTQFGKPVTLSCSQTLNHNVMYWYQQKSSQAPKLLFHYYDKDFNNEADTPDNFQSRRPNTSFCFLDIRSPGLGDTAMYLCATSPRISTDTQYFGPGTRLTVL.

This chain joins TRBV20-1 and TRBJ2-7; D gene ambiguous. The CDR3 has 12 residues. Trimming shortened V by 3 bases and J by 6 bases, and 12 bases separated the two germline ends. Germline V CDR1 and CDR2: DFQATT, SNEGSKA (reference sequence). The CDR3: CSASSLAGEQYF. The CDR3 DNA sequence: TGCAGTGCTAGTAGCTTAGCCGGCGAGCAGTACTTC.

This clonotype was counted a few times. This sequence joins TRBV10-3 and TRBJ1-2; D gene uncertain. The length of the CDR3 is 14 residues. V lost 0 bases and J 4 bases, leaving 9 bases between the germline ends. Germline CDR1 and CDR2: ENHRY and SYGVKD. The DNA of the CDR3 is TGTGCCATCAGTGAGTCAGTAGGGTCCTATGGCTACACCTTC. Amino acid sequence: CAISESVGSYGYTF.

Only a few counts were recorded for this clonotype. The chain has TRBV7-2 and TRBJ2-5, with 7 bases that match TRBD1. The CDR3 sequence is 14 residues long. In germline, CDR1 is SGHTA, CDR2 FQGNSA. The V and J ends lost 4 bases and 4 bases, in that order; junction bases with no gene match: 6. In DNA, the CDR3 is TGTGCCAGCAGCTCGCCGACAGGGCGAGAGACCCAGTACTTC. Its translation: CASSSPTGRETQYF.

The V and J genes are TRBV11-2 and TRBJ2-1; tentative D call: TRBD1 (5 bases). CDR3 length: 13 residues. The V end lost 0 bases, the J end lost 10 bases, and 10 bases lay between the germline ends. Germline lookup yields CDR1 SGHAT and CDR2 FQNNGV. As DNA, the CDR3 is TGTGCCAGCAGCTTAGATCAGGGTGTCGAGCAGTTCTTC. Its translation is CASSLDQGVEQFF.